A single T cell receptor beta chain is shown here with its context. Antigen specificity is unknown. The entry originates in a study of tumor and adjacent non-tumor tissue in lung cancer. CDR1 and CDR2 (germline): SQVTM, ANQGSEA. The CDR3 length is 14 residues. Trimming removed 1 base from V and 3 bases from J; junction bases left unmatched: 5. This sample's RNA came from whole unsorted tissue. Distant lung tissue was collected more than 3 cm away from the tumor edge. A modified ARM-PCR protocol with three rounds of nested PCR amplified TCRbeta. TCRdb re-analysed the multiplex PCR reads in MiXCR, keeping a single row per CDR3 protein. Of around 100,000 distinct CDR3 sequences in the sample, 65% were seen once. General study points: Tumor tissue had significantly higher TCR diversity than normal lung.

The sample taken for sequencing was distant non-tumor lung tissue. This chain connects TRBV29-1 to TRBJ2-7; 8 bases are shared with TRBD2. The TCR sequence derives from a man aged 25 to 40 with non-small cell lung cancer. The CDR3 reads CSVEGSGGSYEQYF. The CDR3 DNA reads TGCAGCGTTGAAGGATCGGGGGGGAGCTACGAGCAGTACTTC.